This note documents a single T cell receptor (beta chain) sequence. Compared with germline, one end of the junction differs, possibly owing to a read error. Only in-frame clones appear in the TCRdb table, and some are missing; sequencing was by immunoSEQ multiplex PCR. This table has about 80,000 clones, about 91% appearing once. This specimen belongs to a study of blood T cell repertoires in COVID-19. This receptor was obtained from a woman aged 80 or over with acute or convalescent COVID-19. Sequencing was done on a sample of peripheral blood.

Here the CDR3 reads CAGSLLAADNEQFF. The CDR3, as DNA: TGTGCCGGCAGCTTATTAGCGGCAGACAATGAGCAGTTCTTC. The chain recombines TRBV7-3 with TRBJ2-1, with D maybe TRBD2 (6 bases). This CDR3 has 14 residues. From germline, CDR1 is SGHTA and CDR2 FQGTGA.